This is a list of T cell receptor beta chains from one sample in a study of cytomegalovirus exposure and HLA in healthy donors. Libraries were prepared by immunoSEQ multiplex PCR; TCRdb keeps only in-frame clonotypes and omits some of them. The data contain about 140,000 clones, over 75% of them seen just once; the ten biggest clones take up 2% to 2.5%. Specimen: PBMCs. All receptors come from a middle-aged man in good health and CMV-seronegative. CDR3s include the opening cysteine and the closing phenylalanine or tryptophan. Fields, in order: clone size, V gene, D gene, J gene, CDR3 protein, CDR3 DNA. The D gene is left open where the match is weak. Not every row has a clone size; where given, it reads once, few, many or a size class.

once	TRBV4-2	NA	TRBJ1-6	CASSQEEQPNSPLHF	TGTGCCAGCAGCCAAGAAGAACAACCTAATTCACCCCTCCACTTT
few	TRBV11-3	NA	TRBJ2-1	CASSLGQRTGNEQFF	TGTGCCAGCAGCTTAGGGCAGAGGACTGGAAATGAGCAGTTCTTC
NA	TRBV5-1	NA	TRBJ1-2	CASRFGGDGYTF	TGCGCCAGCAGATTCGGGGGTGATGGCTACACCTTC
NA	TRBV7-5	NA	TRBJ2-7	CVRSRPRGSYEQYF	TGTGTCAGAAGCCGACCCAGGGGATCCTACGAGCAGTACTTC
NA	TRBV6-5	NA	TRBJ1-6	CASSSNSPLHF	TGTGCCAGCAGTTCGAATTCACCCCTCCACTTT
NA	TRBV4-1	TRBD1	TRBJ2-7	CASSQDRGYEQYF	TGCGCCAGCAGCCAGGACAGGGGCTACGAGCAGTACTTC
few	TRBV6-5	TRBD1	TRBJ1-4	CASSYEVWDRVEKLFF	TGTGCCAGCAGTTACGAGGTTTGGGACAGGGTAGAAAAACTGTTTTTT
NA	TRBV7-9	NA	TRBJ1-2	CASSLENRVQYGYTF	TGTGCCAGCAGCTTAGAAAACAGGGTTCAGTATGGCTACACCTTC
NA	TRBV5-1	NA	TRBJ2-7	CASTPVPRGSGFREQYF	TGCGCCAGCACCCCCGTCCCTCGGGGTAGCGGCTTTCGCGAGCAGTACTTC
NA	TRBV29-1	NA	TRBJ2-2	CSVDGGYTGELFF	TGCAGCGTTGATGGGGGCTACACCGGGGAGCTGTTTTTT
few	TRBV4-2	TRBD2	TRBJ2-1	CASSQGEREGLYEQFF	TGTGCCAGCAGCCAAGGGGAGCGGGAGGGCTTATATGAGCAGTTCTTC
NA	TRBV5-1	NA	TRBJ2-1	CASSLSGEQFF	TGCGCCAGCAGCTTAAGCGGAGAGCAGTTCTTC
NA	TRBV6-4	NA	TRBJ1-1	CASSDSGTGHPDEAFF	TGTGCCAGCAGTGACTCGGGGACGGGACACCCAGATGAAGCTTTCTTT